The rows below give T cell receptor beta chains drawn from one sample of a study of molecular identifiers for immune sequencing clone quantification. TCRdb itself ran the PCR reads through MiXCR, one entry per CDR3 protein. The profile shows more than 450,000 distinct CDR3 sequences, around 25% of them singletons. Sequenced input: naive CD8+ T cells from blood, with Jurkat cell RNA spiked in. The receptors stem from a human donor in good health. Some libraries in this study had Jurkat cell RNA spiked in. The CDR3 runs from the conserved cysteine through the conserved F or W. The D gene is left open where the match is weak. Clone size is not always given. Where it is, it says once, few, many or a class for expanded clones.

abundance | v_gene | d_gene | CDR3aa
. | TRBV20-1 | . | CSARDLGQINQPQHF
many | TRBV24-1 | . | CATSVLHEQFF
. | TRBV30 | . | CAWSALFGTEAFF
. | TRBV6-5 | TRBD1 | CASSYSPGGPEAFF
. | TRBV3-1 | TRBD2 | CASSLQRDYPLFF
. | TRBV28 | . | CASSSGQFFLGYTF
few | TRBV19 | . | CASSISYPDTQYF
. | TRBV27 | . | CASSLSWMSPEQFF
many | TRBV6-5 | TRBD1 | CASSFRDRSHEQYF
many | TRBV4-3 | . | CASSQEQSLDTEAFF
many | TRBV5-4 | . | CASSLGRAEQYF
few | TRBV7-9 | TRBD1 | CASSLEGTGANQPQHF
few | TRBV5-8 | . | CASTMSGDNQPQHF
few | TRBV28 | TRBD2 | CASSLTLAGALAYEQYF